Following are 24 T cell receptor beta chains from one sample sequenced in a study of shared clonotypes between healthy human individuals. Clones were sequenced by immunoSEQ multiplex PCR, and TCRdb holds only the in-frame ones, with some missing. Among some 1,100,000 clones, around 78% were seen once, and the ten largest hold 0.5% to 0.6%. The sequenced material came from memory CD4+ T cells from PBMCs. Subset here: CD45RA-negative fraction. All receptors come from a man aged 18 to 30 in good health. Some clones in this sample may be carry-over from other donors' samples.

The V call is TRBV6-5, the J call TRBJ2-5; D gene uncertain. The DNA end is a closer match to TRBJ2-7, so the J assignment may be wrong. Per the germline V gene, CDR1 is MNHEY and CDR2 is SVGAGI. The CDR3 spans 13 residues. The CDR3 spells CASSYSYSYEQYF. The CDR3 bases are TGTGCCAGCAGTTACAGCTACTCCTACGAGCAGTACTTC.

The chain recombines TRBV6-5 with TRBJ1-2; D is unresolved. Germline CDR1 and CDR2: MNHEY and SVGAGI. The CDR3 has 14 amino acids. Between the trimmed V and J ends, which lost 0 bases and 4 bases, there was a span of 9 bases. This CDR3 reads CASSYSLTGYGYTF. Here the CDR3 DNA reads TGTGCCAGCAGTTACTCCCTTACGGGCTATGGCTACACCTTC.

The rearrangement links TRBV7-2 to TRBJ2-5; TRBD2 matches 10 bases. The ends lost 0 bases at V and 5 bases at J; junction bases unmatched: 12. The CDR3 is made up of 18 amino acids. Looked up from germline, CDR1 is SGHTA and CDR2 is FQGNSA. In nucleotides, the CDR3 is TGTGCCAGCAGCTTAGCGTTGGCTAGCGGGAGCAATCGGGAGACCCAGTACTTC. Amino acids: CASSLALASGSNRETQYF.

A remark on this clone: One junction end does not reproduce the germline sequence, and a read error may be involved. The CDR3: CASSLGTGLLF. CDR3 coding DNA: TGTGCCAGCAGCTTGGGGACAGGGCTTCTCTTC. The chain employs TRBV7-8 and TRBJ2-1; 9 nucleotides align to TRBD1. The CDR3 is made up of 11 amino acids. Germline V gives CDR1 SGHVS, CDR2 FQNEAQ.

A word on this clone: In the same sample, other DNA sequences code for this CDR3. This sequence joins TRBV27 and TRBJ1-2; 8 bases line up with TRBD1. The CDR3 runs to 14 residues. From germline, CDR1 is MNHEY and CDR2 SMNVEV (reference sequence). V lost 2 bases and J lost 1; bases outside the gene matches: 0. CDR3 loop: CASSLGQGNYGYTF. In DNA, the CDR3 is TGTGCCAGCAGTTTAGGACAGGGTAACTATGGCTACACCTTC.

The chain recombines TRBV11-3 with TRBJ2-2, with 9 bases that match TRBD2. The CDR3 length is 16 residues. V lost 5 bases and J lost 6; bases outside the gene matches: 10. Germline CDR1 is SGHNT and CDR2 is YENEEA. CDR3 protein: CASSPSMAGGAGELFF. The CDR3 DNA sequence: TGTGCCAGCAGCCCGTCGATGGCGGGAGGGGCCGGGGAGCTGTTTTTT.

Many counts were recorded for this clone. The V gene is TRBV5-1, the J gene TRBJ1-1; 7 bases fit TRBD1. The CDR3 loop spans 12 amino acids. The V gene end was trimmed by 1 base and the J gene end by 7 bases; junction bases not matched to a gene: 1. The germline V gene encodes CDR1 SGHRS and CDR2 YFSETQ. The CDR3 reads CASSLNRGEAFF. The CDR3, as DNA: TGCGCCAGCAGCTTGAACAGGGGTGAAGCTTTCTTT.

CDR3 DNA sequence: TGTGCCAGCAGTGTGGGGGGACCAGTGGAGACCCAGTACTTC. Translating gives CASSVGGPVETQYF. V usage is TRBV25-1 and J usage is TRBJ2-5; TRBD2 might be the D (6 bases). The germline V gene encodes CDR1 MGHDK and CDR2 SYGVNS. V was pared by 4 bases and J by 5 bases, with 14 bases between. The CDR3 has 14 amino acids.

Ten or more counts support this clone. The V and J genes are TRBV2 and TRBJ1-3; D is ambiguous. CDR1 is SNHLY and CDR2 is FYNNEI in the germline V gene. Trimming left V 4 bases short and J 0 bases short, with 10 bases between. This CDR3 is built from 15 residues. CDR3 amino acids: CASSVVSSSGNTIYF. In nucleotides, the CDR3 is TGTGCCAGCAGTGTCGTTTCGAGCTCTGGAAACACCATATATTTT.

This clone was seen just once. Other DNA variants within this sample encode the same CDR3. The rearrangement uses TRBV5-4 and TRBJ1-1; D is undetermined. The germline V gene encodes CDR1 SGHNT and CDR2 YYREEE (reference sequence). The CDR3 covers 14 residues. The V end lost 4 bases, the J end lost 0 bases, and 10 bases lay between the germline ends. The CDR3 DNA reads TGTGCCAGCAGCCGGGGAACGGTGAACACTGAAGCTTTCTTT. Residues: CASSRGTVNTEAFF.

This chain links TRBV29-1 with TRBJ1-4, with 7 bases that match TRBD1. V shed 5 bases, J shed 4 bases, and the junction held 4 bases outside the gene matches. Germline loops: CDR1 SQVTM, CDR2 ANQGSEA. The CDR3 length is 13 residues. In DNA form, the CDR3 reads TGCAGCGTTTCTTACAGGGGTAATGAAAAACTGTTTTTT. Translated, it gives CSVSYRGNEKLFF.

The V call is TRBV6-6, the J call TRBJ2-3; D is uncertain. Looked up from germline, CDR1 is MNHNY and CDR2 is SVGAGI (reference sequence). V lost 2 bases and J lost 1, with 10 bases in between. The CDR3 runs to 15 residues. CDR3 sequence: CASSYPTLGTDTQYF. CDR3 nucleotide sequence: TGTGCCAGCAGTTACCCGACCTTGGGCACAGATACGCAGTATTTT.

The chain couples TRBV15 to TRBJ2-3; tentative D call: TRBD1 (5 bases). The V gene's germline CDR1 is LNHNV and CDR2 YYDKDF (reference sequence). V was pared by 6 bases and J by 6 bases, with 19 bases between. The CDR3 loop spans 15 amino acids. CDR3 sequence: CATSPRSGQSDTQYF. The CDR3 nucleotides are TGTGCCACCAGTCCCAGGTCAGGGCAATCGGATACGCAGTATTTT. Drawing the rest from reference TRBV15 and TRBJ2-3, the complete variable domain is DAMVIQNPRYQVTQFGKPVTLSCSQTLNHNVMYWYQQKSSQAPKLLFHYYDKDFNNEADTPDNFQSRRPNTSFCFLDIRSPGLGDTAMYLCATSPRSGQSDTQYFGPGTRLTVL.

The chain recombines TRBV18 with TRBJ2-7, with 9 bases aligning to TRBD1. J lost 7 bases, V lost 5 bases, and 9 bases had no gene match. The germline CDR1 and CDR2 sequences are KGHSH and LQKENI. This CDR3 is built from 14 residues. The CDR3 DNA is TGTGCCAGCTCATACGGGACAGGGCCCTTAGAGCAGTACTTC. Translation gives CASSYGTGPLEQYF. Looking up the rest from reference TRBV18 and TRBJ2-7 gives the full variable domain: NAGVMQNPRHLVRRRGQEARLRCSPMKGHSHVYWYRQLPEEGLKFMVYLQKENIIDESGMPKERFSAEFPKEGPSILRIQQVVRGDSAAYFCASSYGTGPLEQYFGPGTRLTVT.

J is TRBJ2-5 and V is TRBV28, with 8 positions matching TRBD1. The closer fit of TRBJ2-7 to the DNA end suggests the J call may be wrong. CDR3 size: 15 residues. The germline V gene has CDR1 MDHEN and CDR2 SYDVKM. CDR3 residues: CASSFSYGQGSEQYF. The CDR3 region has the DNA TGTGCCAGCAGTTTTTCGTACGGACAGGGTTCCGAGCAGTACTTC.

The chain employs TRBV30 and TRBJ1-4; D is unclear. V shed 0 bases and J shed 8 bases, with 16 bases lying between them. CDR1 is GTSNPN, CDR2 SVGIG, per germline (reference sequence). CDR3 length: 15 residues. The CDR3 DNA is TGTGCCTGGAGTGTAGGTGGGAGGCTAGGGGAAAAACTGTTTTTT. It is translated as CAWSVGGRLGEKLFF.

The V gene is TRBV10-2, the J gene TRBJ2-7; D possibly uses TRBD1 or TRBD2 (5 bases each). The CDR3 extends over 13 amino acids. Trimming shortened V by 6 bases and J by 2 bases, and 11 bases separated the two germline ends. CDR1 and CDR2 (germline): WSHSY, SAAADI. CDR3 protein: CASRADTPYEQYF. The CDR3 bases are TGCGCCAGCAGAGCGGACACACCCTACGAGCAGTACTTC.

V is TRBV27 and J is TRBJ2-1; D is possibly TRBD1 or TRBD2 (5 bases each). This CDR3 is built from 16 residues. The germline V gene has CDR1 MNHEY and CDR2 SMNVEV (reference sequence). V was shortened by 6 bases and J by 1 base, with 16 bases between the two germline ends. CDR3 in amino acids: CASSRGGGPSYNEQFF. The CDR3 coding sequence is TGTGCCAGCAGCCGCGGTGGGGGACCTTCCTACAATGAGCAGTTCTTC.

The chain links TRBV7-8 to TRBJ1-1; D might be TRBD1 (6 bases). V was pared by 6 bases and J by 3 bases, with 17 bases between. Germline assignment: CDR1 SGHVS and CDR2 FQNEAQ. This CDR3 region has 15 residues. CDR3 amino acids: CASSIQGRAHTEAFF. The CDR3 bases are TGTGCCAGCAGTATACAGGGAAGGGCGCACACTGAAGCTTTCTTT.

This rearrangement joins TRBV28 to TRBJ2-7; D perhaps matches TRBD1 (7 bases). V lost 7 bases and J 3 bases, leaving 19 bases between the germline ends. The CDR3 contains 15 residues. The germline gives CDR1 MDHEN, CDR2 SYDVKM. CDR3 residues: CASIHRQGGIYEQYF. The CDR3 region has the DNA TGTGCCAGCATTCACCGGCAGGGGGGTATCTACGAGCAGTACTTC.

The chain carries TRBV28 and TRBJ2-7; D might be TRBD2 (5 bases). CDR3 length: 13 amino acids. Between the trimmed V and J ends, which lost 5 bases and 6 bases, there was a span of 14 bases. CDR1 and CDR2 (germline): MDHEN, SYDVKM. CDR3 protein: CASSRTGIFEQYF. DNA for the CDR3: TGTGCCAGCAGTCGGACCGGGATTTTCGAGCAGTACTTC.

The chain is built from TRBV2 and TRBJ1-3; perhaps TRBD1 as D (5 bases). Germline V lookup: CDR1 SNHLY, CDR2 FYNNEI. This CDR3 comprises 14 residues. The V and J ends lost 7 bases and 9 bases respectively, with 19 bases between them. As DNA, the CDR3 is TGTGCCAGCAAGGGAGGGGATAGCGGATCCACCATATATTTT. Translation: CASKGGDSGSTIYF.

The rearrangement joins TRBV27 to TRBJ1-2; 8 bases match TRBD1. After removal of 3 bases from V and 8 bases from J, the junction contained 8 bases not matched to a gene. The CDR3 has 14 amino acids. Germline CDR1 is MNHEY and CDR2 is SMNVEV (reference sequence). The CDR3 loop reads CASSFAGGASGYTF. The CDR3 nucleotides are TGTGCCAGCAGTTTCGCAGGGGGCGCCTCCGGCTACACCTTC.

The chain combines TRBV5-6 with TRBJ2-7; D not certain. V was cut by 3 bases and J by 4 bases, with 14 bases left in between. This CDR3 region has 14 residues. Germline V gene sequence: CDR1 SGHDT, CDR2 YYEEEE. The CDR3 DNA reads TGTGCCAGCAGCTCCCAAATTAGCATTTACGAGCAGTACTTC. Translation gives CASSSQISIYEQYF.